This T cell receptor (beta chain) was identified in a study of tumor and adjacent non-tumor tissue in lung cancer. Study-level background: On average, productive TCRbeta reads reached about 4.17 million per sample.

This sample's RNA came from whole unsorted tissue. The germline CDR1 and CDR2 sequences are DFQATT and SNEGSKA (reference sequence). The CDR3 sequence is 14 residues long. TCRbeta libraries were built with three rounds of nested PCR, modified from ARM-PCR. TCRdb independently ran MiXCR on the multiplex PCR reads; one entry per CDR3 protein. This sample has 60,000 to 85,000 distinct CDR3 sequences; roughly 73% occur once, and the top ten carry 28%. In regard to this clonotype: Compared with germline, one end of the junction differs, possibly owing to a read error.

The chain employs TRBV20-1 and TRBJ2-3; the match to TRBD2 covers 7 bases. The sample was lung tumor tissue. This TCR derives from a man in his sixties with non-small cell lung cancer. This CDR3 reads CSVRIGGITDTHYF. The CDR3 coding sequence is TGCAGTGTTAGAATCGGGGGGATAACAGATACGCACTATTTT.